This T cell receptor beta chain was observed in a study of blood T cells in healthy people across ages. In germline, CDR1 is SNHLY, CDR2 FYNNEI. The CDR3 contains 14 residues. Germline trimming cut 6 bases from V and 5 bases from J; bases unmatched to any gene: 8. This clonotype was picked up one time. Its target is unknown. Healthy Caucasian individuals from Russia aged roughly 6 to 90 served as donors. Per sample, at least 6 micrograms of total RNA were extracted. Findings and limits, study-wide: Measured against age, TCR beta diversity per million T cells decreased in a roughly linear manner.

The authors ran a second PCR of 7 to 11 cycles using a sample-barcoded 5' primer and a J-beta primer mix. MiXCR was run by TCRdb on the 5' RACE reads, yielding one entry per CDR3 protein. Of roughly 700,000 distinct CDR3 sequences listed, around 45% were seen once; the top ten hold under 35%. This clonotype originated in a woman aged 60-70 years in good health. The chain combines TRBV2 with TRBJ2-3; TRBD1 matches 7 bases. Sequencing was performed on blood. CDR3 sequence (DNA): TGTGCCAGCAGGAGACAGGGAGCAGGAGATACGCAGTATTTT. Translation: CASRRQGAGDTQYF.